This passage covers 17 T cell receptor beta chains from one sample sequenced in a study of blood T cell repertoires in COVID-19. Repertoires were generated with immunoSEQ multiplex PCR, while TCRdb's copy carries only in-frame clones and drops some. This sample has about 240,000 clones; roughly four fifths occur once, and the top ten carry 4% to 5%. Sequencing was done on a sample of peripheral blood. These TCRs come from a woman aged 70-85 years with acute or convalescent COVID-19.

V and J are TRBV10-3 and TRBJ1-2; D is possibly TRBD1 (6 bases). This CDR3 spans 15 amino acids. V was pared by 2 bases and J by 5 bases, with 15 bases between. Germline CDR1 is ENHRY and CDR2 is SYGVKD. Written as DNA, the CDR3 is TGTGCCATCAGTGAGGCAGGGACAAGAGGATATGGCTACACCTTC. Translation: CAISEAGTRGYGYTF.

This clone was seen more than once but under ten times. The chain couples TRBV7-2 to TRBJ1-2, with 8 bases lining up with TRBD1. Germline V gene lookup returns CDR1 SGHTA and CDR2 FQGNSA. The CDR3 spans 16 residues. J was trimmed by 0 bases and V by 1 base; bases with no gene match: 4. Here the CDR3 DNA reads TGTGCCAGCAGCTTAGGGGCGGGACAGGCTAACTATGGCTACACCTTC. This translates into CASSLGAGQANYGYTF. The full variable domain, its missing parts supplied by reference TRBV7-2 and TRBJ1-2, is GAGVSQSPSNKVTEKGKDVELRCDPISGHTALYWYRQSLGQGLEFLIYFQGNSAPDKSGLPSDRFSAERTGGSVSTLTIQRTQQEDSAVYLCASSLGAGQANYGYTFGSGTRLTVV.

This clone was picked up one time. The V and J genes are TRBV12-3 or TRBV12-4 and TRBJ2-7; D is uncertain. The germline V and J ends were trimmed by 3 bases and 0 bases, with 6 bases remaining between them. The CDR3 covers 13 residues. CDR3 sequence (DNA): TGTGCCAGCAGTTTTCTGTCCTCCTACGAGCAGTACTTC. Protein sequence: CASSFLSSYEQYF.

This clone was detected only a few times. This sample also contains other DNA sequences that code for the same CDR3. This sequence joins TRBV5-1 and TRBJ1-2; a weak D match, TRBD1 (6 bases). CDR3 length equals 13 residues. V lost 0 bases and J lost 8, with 11 bases in between. The germline CDR1 and CDR2 sequences are SGHRS and YFSETQ. The CDR3 DNA is TGCGCCAGCAGCTTGGTAGGGGGTGAAGGCTACACCTTC. Translation: CASSLVGGEGYTF. Filled out from reference TRBV5-1 and TRBJ1-2, the complete variable domain reads KAGVTQTPRYLIKTRGQQVTLSCSPISGHRSVSWYQQTPGQGLQFLFEYFSETQRNKGNFPGRFSGRQFSNSRSEMNVSTLELGDSALYLCASSLVGGEGYTFGSGTRLTVV.

J is TRBJ1-1 and V is TRBV28; possibly TRBD1 for D (5 bases). Trimming pared 4 bases from V and 3 bases from J, leaving 12 bases between. Germline CDR1 MDHEN, CDR2 SYDVKM. CDR3 size: 14 residues. CDR3 in DNA: TGTGCCAGCAGTTCCCTCGCGGGGGACACTGAAGCTTTCTTT. This gives the protein CASSSLAGDTEAFF.

The chain carries TRBV7-9 and TRBJ1-1; TRBD1 aligns across 8 bases. The V segment lost 5 bases and the J segment 3 bases; nucleotides outside the gene matches: 8. This CDR3 is 15 amino acids long. Germline CDR1 reads SEHNR; CDR2 reads FQNEAQ (reference sequence). CDR3 region: CASSPQGARDTEAFF. CDR3 bases: TGTGCCAGCAGCCCTCAGGGGGCGCGTGACACTGAAGCTTTCTTT. Drawing the rest from reference TRBV7-9 and TRBJ1-1, the complete variable domain is DTGVSQNPRHKITKRGQNVTFRCDPISEHNRLYWYRQTLGQGPEFLTYFQNEAQLEKSRLLSDRFSAERPKGSFSTLEIQRTEQGDSAMYLCASSPQGARDTEAFFGQGTRLTVV.

This sequence joins TRBV6-1 and TRBJ2-1; the match to TRBD2 covers 11 bases. V was clipped by 4 bases and J by 4 bases; unmatched bases: 6. CDR3 length: 16 residues. The germline V gene has CDR1 MNHNS and CDR2 SASEGT. As DNA, the CDR3 is TGTGCCAGCAGTGGAACTAGCGGGGGAGCGTACAATGAGCAGTTCTTC. The encoded protein is CASSGTSGGAYNEQFF.

This clone was seen just once. V gene TRBV5-4 combines with J gene TRBJ2-1; 8 bases line up with TRBD2. The length of the CDR3 is 16 residues. The trim removed 0 bases at V and 2 bases at J, leaving 4 bases unmatched. Germline CDR1 is SGHNT and CDR2 is YYREEE (reference sequence). The DNA for the CDR3 is TGTGCCAGCAGCTTGGAAGGCGGGGGGACCTACAATGAGCAGTTCTTC. It is translated as CASSLEGGGTYNEQFF.

The V gene is TRBV19, the J gene TRBJ1-3, with 7 bases aligning to TRBD1. The germline gives CDR1 LNHDA, CDR2 SQIVND (reference sequence). This CDR3 has 16 amino acids. Trimming cost V 9 bases and J 0 bases; bases outside gene matches: 11. CDR3 loop: CASTAGQPSSGNTIYF. The CDR3 nucleotides are TGTGCCAGCACTGCGGGACAGCCGAGCTCTGGAAACACCATATATTTT.

This clone was seen a single time. The rearrangement links TRBV5-4 to TRBJ1-2; TRBD1 aligns across 8 bases. The germline V gene encodes CDR1 SGHNT and CDR2 YYREEE (reference sequence). V lost 3 bases to trimming and J lost 8 bases; unmatched junction nucleotides: 15. CDR3 length: 16 amino acids. As DNA, the CDR3 is TGTGCCAGCAGCTCCCCGGGACAGGCGGCCCTATTCGGCTACACCTTC. This sequence encodes CASSSPGQAALFGYTF.

The genes are TRBV28 and TRBJ1-1, with D possibly matching TRBD1 (5 bases). Looked up from germline, CDR1 is MDHEN and CDR2 is SYDVKM. V was shortened by 5 bases and J by 3 bases, with 13 bases between the two germline ends. This CDR3 region has 14 residues. For the CDR3, the DNA is TGTGCCAGCAGTCCTACGGGGGGGTACACTGAAGCTTTCTTT. The encoded protein is CASSPTGGYTEAFF.

This chain uses TRBV28 with TRBJ1-1; 9 positions agree with TRBD1. V gave up 7 bases and J gave up 10 bases; unmatched junction bases: 10. CDR1 is MDHEN, CDR2 SYDVKM, per germline. The CDR3 has 13 amino acids. The CDR3 nucleotides read TGTGCCAGCATCGTGACAGGGGGAAAAGGAGCTTTCTTT. Translated: CASIVTGGKGAFF.

The rearrangement uses TRBV10-2 and TRBJ2-1, with 11 bases matching TRBD2. The germline V gene has CDR1 WSHSY and CDR2 SAAADI. The ends lost 11 bases at V and 9 bases at J; junction bases unmatched: 9. This CDR3 has 13 residues. Here the CDR3 DNA reads TGCGCCGGTAGCGGGGGGGCCTTGGTTGAGCAGTTCTTC. Encoded protein: CAGSGGALVEQFF.

In DNA form, the CDR3 reads TGTGCCAGCAGCTCCACTCTAGCGGGGGGAGAGACCCAGTACTTC. Translating gives CASSSTLAGGETQYF. V is TRBV6-5 and J is TRBJ2-5; 11 bases match TRBD2. V was pared by 6 bases and J by 4 bases, with 7 bases of the junction left unmatched. Germline V CDR1 and CDR2: MNHEY, SVGAGI. The CDR3 totals 15 residues.

On this clone itself: The sample has other DNA sequences that encode this CDR3 too. The gene calls are TRBV9 and TRBJ2-7, with D perhaps matching TRBD1 (6 bases). The CDR3 contains 13 residues. The V and J ends lost 2 bases and 3 bases respectively, with 9 bases between them. Germline assignment: CDR1 SGDLS and CDR2 YYNGEE. Here the CDR3 DNA reads TGTGCCAGCAGCGTCGGACAGAACTACGAGCAGTACTTC. Encoded protein: CASSVGQNYEQYF.

This clone was seen only a few times. This sequence joins TRBV6-2 or TRBV6-3 and TRBJ2-3; TRBD2 matches at 11 bases. V lost 5 bases and J lost 4; bases outside the gene matches: 2. Germline V gene data show CDR1 as MNHEY and CDR2 as SVGEGT. The CDR3 is made up of 14 amino acids. This CDR3 is CASSHSGGADTQYF. Written as DNA, the CDR3 is TGTGCCAGCAGTCATAGCGGGGGGGCAGATACGCAGTATTTT.

V gene TRBV29-1 combines with J gene TRBJ1-1, with unresolved D. The CDR3 runs to 13 residues. Germline lookup yields CDR1 SQVTM and CDR2 ANQGSEA. The V and J ends lost 4 bases and 2 bases respectively, with 11 bases between them. The DNA of the CDR3 is TGCAGCGTTGCGGGTTACGCCAACACTGAAGCTTTCTTT. Its translation is CSVAGYANTEAFF.